This T cell receptor beta chain was sequenced in a study of blood T cell repertoires in COVID-19. This CDR3 is 14 amino acids long. CDR1 and CDR2 from the germline V gene are SGHTA and FQGNSA. V was clipped by 6 bases and J by 5 bases, with 16 bases between them. TCRdb's table, derived via immunoSEQ multiplex PCR, lists solely in-frame clones and lacks some. The sample has about 230,000 clones; approximately 80% are singletons. This clone has a handful of counts. The clonotype was recovered from a man between 60 and 75 years old who had recovered from COVID-19. The chain couples TRBV7-2 to TRBJ1-1; TRBD1 might be the D (5 bases). Specimen: PBMCs or T cells enriched from blood (not recorded which). The CDR3 loop is CASRPNQGGTEAFF. CDR3 sequence (DNA): TGTGCCAGCAGGCCTAATCAGGGTGGGACTGAAGCTTTCTTT.